This T cell receptor (beta chain) was identified during a study of blood T cell repertoires in COVID-19. V was cut by 3 bases and J by 6 bases, with 7 bases left in between. This CDR3 is built from 12 residues. The V gene's germline CDR1 is WNHNN and CDR2 SYGVQD (reference sequence). Sequencing used immunoSEQ multiplex PCR; TCRdb keeps in-frame clones, though not all of them. The profile shows hundreds of thousands of clones, about 90% of them singletons. V and J are TRBV10-1 and TRBJ2-3; weak D call: TRBD1 (5 bases). The receptor was isolated from a young man with COVID-19, enrolled during active disease. Specimen: peripheral blood. CDR3: CASSDPGDTQYF. In DNA, the CDR3 is TGCGCCAGCAGTGACCCAGGGGATACGCAGTATTTT.